The 20 T cell receptor beta chains below all came from one sample that was sequenced in a study of T-cell reconstitution after alpha-beta-depleted transplantation in children. Unique molecular identifiers featured in how the TCRbeta library was prepared. MiXCR, applied by TCRdb to the PCR reads, yields one record per CDR3 protein. Of approximately 500,000 distinct CDR3 sequences listed, around 27% were seen once; the top ten hold 30% to 45%. The sequenced sample was PBMCs, obtained before TCRalphabeta/CD19-depleted stem cell transplant. These receptors were obtained from a boy under two years old with Wiskott-Aldrich syndrome, due to receive a stem cell transplant.

The rearrangement joins TRBV4-2 to TRBJ2-7, with D possibly being TRBD2 (6 bases). The CDR3 extends over 14 amino acids. The germline gives CDR1 LGHNA, CDR2 YNFKEQ. Trimming pared 3 bases from V and 3 bases from J, leaving 12 bases between. The CDR3 nucleotides read TGTGCCAGCAGCCACGGCTCGGGGGACTACGAGCAGTACTTC. Its protein is CASSHGSGDYEQYF.

The sample holds a few counts of this clonotype. V usage is TRBV5-1 and J usage is TRBJ2-7; the D is unclear. V was clipped by 5 bases and J by 3 bases, with 12 bases between them. The V gene's germline CDR1 is SGHRS and CDR2 YFSETQ. The CDR3 covers 13 residues. Here the CDR3 reads CASRDIGGYEQYF. The CDR3 coding sequence is TGCGCCAGCAGGGATATCGGCGGCTACGAGCAGTACTTC.

This clonotype turned up a few times. This sequence joins TRBV2 and TRBJ2-1; D unclear. Germline loops: CDR1 SNHLY, CDR2 FYNNEI. V was cut by 4 bases and J by 10 bases, with 11 bases left in between. The CDR3 length is 12 residues. CDR3 amino acids: CASSAPLGEQFF. DNA for the CDR3: TGTGCCAGCAGTGCCCCTCTAGGCGAGCAGTTCTTC.

V gene TRBV20-1 combines with J gene TRBJ2-3, with unresolved D. Germline CDR1 DFQATT, CDR2 SNEGSKA (reference sequence). With 2 bases removed from V and 0 bases from J, the gap between germline ends came to 12 bases. The CDR3 runs to 15 residues. The CDR3 DNA sequence: TGCAGTGCTAGACAGGTCATTACTAGCACAGATACGCAGTATTTT. Translation: CSARQVITSTDTQYF.

The DNA for the CDR3 is TGCAGTGCTAGAGGTCGGGACAGGGTCTACGAGCAGTACTTC. The encoded protein is CSARGRDRVYEQYF. This chain links TRBV20-1 with TRBJ2-7, with 9 bases lining up with TRBD1. This CDR3 has 14 residues. The J segment lost 3 bases and the V segment lost 1 base, leaving 4 bases of the junction unmatched. Germline lookup yields CDR1 DFQATT and CDR2 SNEGSKA (reference sequence).

This sequence joins TRBV6-6 and TRBJ1-5, with D possibly being TRBD1 (6 bases). The V and J ends lost 5 bases and 6 bases respectively, with 11 bases between them. The CDR3 contains 13 residues. The V gene's germline CDR1 is MNHNY and CDR2 SVGAGI (reference sequence). In DNA form, the CDR3 reads TGTGCCAGCAGTAATACAGGGTTTCAGCCCCAGCATTTT. Translation: CASSNTGFQPQHF.

The chain recombines TRBV28 with TRBJ2-4; D might be TRBD1 (5 bases). Trimming shortened V by 6 bases and J by 8 bases, and 8 bases separated the two germline ends. There are 11 residues in the CDR3. CDR1 and CDR2 (germline): MDHEN, SYDVKM. DNA of the CDR3: TGTGCCAGCAGGAGCAGGGACATTCAGTACTTC. Translation: CASRSRDIQYF.

This clonotype was detected only a few times. The chain links TRBV6-5 to TRBJ2-1; D not certain. From germline, CDR1 is MNHEY and CDR2 SVGAGI. V dropped 2 bases and J dropped 9 bases, with 17 bases sitting between them. There are 15 residues in the CDR3. CDR3 region: CASSYGFEVRAEQFF. In DNA, the CDR3 is TGTGCCAGCAGTTACGGTTTCGAGGTCCGCGCTGAGCAGTTCTTC.

The chain couples TRBV7-9 to TRBJ2-7, with 8 bases matching TRBD1. The CDR3 is 15 amino acids. V shed 0 bases, J shed 3 bases, and the junction held 4 bases outside the gene matches. Per germline, CDR1 SEHNR and CDR2 FQNEAQ (reference sequence). DNA for the CDR3: TGTGCCAGCAGCTTAGCGGCAGGGGGCAACTACGAGCAGTACTTC. As protein: CASSLAAGGNYEQYF.

The V gene is TRBV7-2, the J gene TRBJ2-2; D may be TRBD1 (6 bases). Germline V gives CDR1 SGHTA, CDR2 FQGNSA. The V gene lost 5 bases and the J gene lost 6 bases, with 13 bases spanning the gap. This CDR3 spans 14 amino acids. The CDR3, as DNA: TGTGCCAGCAGCCGGAACAGGGTTGCCGGGGAGCTGTTTTTT. Translation gives CASSRNRVAGELFF.

The CDR3 nucleotides are TGTGCCAGCAGCTTAGGGGTGCGGGAGACCGGGGAGCTGTTTTTT. It encodes CASSLGVRETGELFF. The chain has TRBV11-2 and TRBJ2-2; 7 bases are shared with TRBD2. The CDR3 length is 15 residues. J was trimmed by 5 bases and V by 1 base; bases with no gene match: 4. Germline V gives CDR1 SGHAT, CDR2 FQNNGV.

This clonotype was seen only a few times. The CDR3 DNA sequence: TGTGCCACCAGCAGAGCGGAGACCCAGTACTTC. It translates to CATSRAETQYF. V and J are TRBV15 and TRBJ2-5; the D is unclear. Trimming removed 1 base from V and 5 bases from J, with 2 bases in between. Germline CDR1 reads LNHNV; CDR2 reads YYDKDF (reference sequence). The CDR3 totals 11 residues.

The CDR3 DNA is TGCAGTACCAGGACAGGGACCACAGATACGCAGTATTTT. Its translation is CSTRTGTTDTQYF. This chain connects TRBV20-1 to TRBJ2-3, with TRBD1 identical over 8 bases. This CDR3 region has 13 residues. Unmatched junction bases numbered 6, after V lost 8 bases and J lost 2 bases. Germline V CDR1 and CDR2: DFQATT, SNEGSKA (reference sequence).

There are a few counts of this clonotype. This chain uses TRBV20-1 with TRBJ2-5; maybe TRBD2 (7 bases). V was trimmed by 5 bases and J by 3 bases, leaving 13 bases between them. Germline CDR1 is DFQATT and CDR2 is SNEGSKA (reference sequence). The CDR3 sequence is 13 residues long. The CDR3 loop is CSAVWGGEETQYF. For the CDR3, the DNA is TGCAGTGCTGTTTGGGGGGGCGAAGAGACCCAGTACTTC.

The chain links TRBV5-6 to TRBJ1-1, with D possibly being TRBD1 (5 bases). V lost 2 bases, J lost 1 base, and 12 bases lay in between. Germline loops: CDR1 SGHDT, CDR2 YYEEEE. This CDR3 has 15 amino acids. In DNA, the CDR3 is TGTGCCAGCAGCTTCGAGCAGGGATCGAACACTGAAGCTTTCTTT. Residues: CASSFEQGSNTEAFF.

This sequence joins TRBV21-1 and TRBJ2-6; no DNA check was done on the table's D call, TRBD2. TRBV21-1 is a documented pseudogene. CDR3 length: 16 amino acids. The DNA of the CDR3 is TGTGCCAGCGAGCGGCGGGCCCTTGATGGGGCCAACGTCCTGACTTTC. It is translated as CASERRALDGANVLTF.

The gene calls are TRBV30 and TRBJ2-1; 10 bases agree with TRBD2. Germline loops: CDR1 GTSNPN, CDR2 SVGIG (reference sequence). V was clipped by 5 bases and J by 5 bases; unmatched bases: 6. The CDR3 covers 14 residues. The chain's CDR3 is CAWDSGRRNNEQFF. Here the CDR3 DNA reads TGTGCCTGGGATAGCGGGAGGAGAAACAATGAGCAGTTCTTC.

This chain joins TRBV5-1 and TRBJ2-5, with a weak D call TRBD2 (5 bases). The CDR3 runs 17 residues. Germline V CDR1 and CDR2: SGHRS, YFSETQ. The ends were cut back, 3 bases at V and 4 bases at J, with 22 bases in the middle. Here the CDR3 reads CASSYTRGLISRETQYF. In nucleotides, the CDR3 is TGCGCCAGCAGCTACACTAGAGGACTCATTTCTCGAGAGACCCAGTACTTC.

The chain has TRBV6-5 and TRBJ2-5; no definite D call. The CDR3 extends over 15 amino acids. Germline V gene lookup returns CDR1 MNHEY and CDR2 SVGAGI. V was pared by 0 bases and J by 2 bases, with 10 bases between. The CDR3 protein is CASSYSSSYQETQYF. CDR3 nucleotides: TGTGCCAGCAGTTACTCGAGCAGTTATCAAGAGACCCAGTACTTC.

This clonotype was detected a few times. This chain connects TRBV5-1 to TRBJ2-1; 8 bases map to TRBD1. Germline V CDR1 and CDR2: SGHRS, YFSETQ. The junction had 9 bases not matched to a gene; V was cut back by 5 bases and J by 2 bases. The length of the CDR3 is 16 residues. Here the CDR3 reads CASSGDRRFTYNEQFF. The DNA of the CDR3 is TGCGCCAGCAGTGGGGACAGGCGCTTTACCTACAATGAGCAGTTCTTC. Using reference TRBV5-1 and TRBJ2-1 for the parts outside the CDR3, the full variable domain is KAGVTQTPRYLIKTRGQQVTLSCSPISGHRSVSWYQQTPGQGLQFLFEYFSETQRNKGNFPGRFSGRQFSNSRSEMNVSTLELGDSALYLCASSGDRRFTYNEQFFGPGTRLTVL.